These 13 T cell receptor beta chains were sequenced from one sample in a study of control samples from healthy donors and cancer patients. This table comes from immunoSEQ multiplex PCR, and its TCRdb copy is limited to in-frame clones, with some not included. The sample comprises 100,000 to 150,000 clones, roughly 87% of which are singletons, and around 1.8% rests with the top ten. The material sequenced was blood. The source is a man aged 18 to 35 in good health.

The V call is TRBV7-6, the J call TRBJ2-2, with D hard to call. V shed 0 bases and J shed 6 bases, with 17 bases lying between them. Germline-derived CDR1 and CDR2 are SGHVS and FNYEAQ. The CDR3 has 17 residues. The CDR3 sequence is CASSLAPPNPKPGELFF. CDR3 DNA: TGTGCCAGCAGCTTAGCCCCTCCCAATCCCAAACCCGGGGAGCTGTTTTTT.

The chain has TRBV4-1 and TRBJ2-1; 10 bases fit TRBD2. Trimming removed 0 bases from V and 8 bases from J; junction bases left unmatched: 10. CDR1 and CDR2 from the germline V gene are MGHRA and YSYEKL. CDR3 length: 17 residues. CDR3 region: CASSQDRGLAESDEQFF. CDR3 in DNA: TGCGCCAGCAGCCAAGATCGAGGACTAGCGGAGTCCGATGAGCAGTTCTTC.

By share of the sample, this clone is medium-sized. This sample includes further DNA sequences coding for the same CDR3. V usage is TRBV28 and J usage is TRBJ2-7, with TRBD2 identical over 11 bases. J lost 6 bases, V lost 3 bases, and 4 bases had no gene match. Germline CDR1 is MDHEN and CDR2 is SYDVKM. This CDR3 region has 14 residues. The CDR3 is CASSFGLAGGEQYF. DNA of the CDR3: TGTGCCAGCAGTTTCGGGCTAGCGGGAGGCGAGCAGTACTTC.

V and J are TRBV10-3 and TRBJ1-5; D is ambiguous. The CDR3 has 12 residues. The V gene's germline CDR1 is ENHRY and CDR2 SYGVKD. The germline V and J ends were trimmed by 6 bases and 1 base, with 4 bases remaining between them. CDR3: CAIRTSNQPQHF. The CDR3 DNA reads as TGTGCCATCAGGACAAGCAATCAGCCCCAGCATTTT.

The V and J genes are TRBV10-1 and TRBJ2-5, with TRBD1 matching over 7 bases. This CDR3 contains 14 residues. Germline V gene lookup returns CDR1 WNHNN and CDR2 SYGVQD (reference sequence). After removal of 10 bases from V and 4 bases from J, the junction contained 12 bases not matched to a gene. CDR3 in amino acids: CATWTWAGGETQYF. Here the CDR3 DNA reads TGCGCCACCTGGACATGGGCAGGGGGAGAGACCCAGTACTTC.

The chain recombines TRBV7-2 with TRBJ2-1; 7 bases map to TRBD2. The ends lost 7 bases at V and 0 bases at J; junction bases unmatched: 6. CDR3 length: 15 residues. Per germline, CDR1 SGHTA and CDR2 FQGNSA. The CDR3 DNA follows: TGTGCCAGCACCGGGGGGAGTATCTCCTACAATGAGCAGTTCTTC. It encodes CASTGGSISYNEQFF.

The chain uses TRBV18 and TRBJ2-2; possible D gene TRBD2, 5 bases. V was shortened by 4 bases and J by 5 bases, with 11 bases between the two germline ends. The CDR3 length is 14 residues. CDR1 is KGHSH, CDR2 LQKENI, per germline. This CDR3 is CASSLDRGTGELFF. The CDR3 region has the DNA TGTGCCAGCTCACTCGACCGAGGGACCGGGGAGCTGTTTTTT. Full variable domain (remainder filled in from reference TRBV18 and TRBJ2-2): NAGVMQNPRHLVRRRGQEARLRCSPMKGHSHVYWYRQLPEEGLKFMVYLQKENIIDESGMPKERFSAEFPKEGPSILRIQQVVRGDSAAYFCASSLDRGTGELFFGEGSRLTVL.

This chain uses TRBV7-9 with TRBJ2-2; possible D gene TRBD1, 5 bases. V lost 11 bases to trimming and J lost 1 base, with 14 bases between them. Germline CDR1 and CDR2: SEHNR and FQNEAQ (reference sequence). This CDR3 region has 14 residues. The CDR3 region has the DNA TGTGCCGGCACCCGAGACAGGAACACCGGGGAGCTGTTTTTT. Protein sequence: CAGTRDRNTGELFF.

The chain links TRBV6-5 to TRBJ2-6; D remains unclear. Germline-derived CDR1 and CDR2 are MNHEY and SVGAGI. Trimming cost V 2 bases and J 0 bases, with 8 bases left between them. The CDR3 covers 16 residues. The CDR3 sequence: CASSYGQLSGANVLTF. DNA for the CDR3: TGTGCCAGCAGTTACGGGCAGCTCTCTGGGGCCAACGTCCTGACTTTC.

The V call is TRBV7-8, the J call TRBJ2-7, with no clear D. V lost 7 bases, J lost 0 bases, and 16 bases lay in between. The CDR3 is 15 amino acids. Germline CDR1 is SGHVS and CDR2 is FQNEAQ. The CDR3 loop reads CASTPEAPSSYEQYF. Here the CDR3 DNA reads TGTGCCAGCACCCCCGAGGCACCCAGCTCCTACGAGCAGTACTTC.

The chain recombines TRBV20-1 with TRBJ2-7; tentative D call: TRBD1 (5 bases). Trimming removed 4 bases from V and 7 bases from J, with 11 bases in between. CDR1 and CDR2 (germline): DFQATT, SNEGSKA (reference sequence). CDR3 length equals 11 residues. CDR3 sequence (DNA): TGCAGTGCTATGACAGACCTAGAGCAGTACTTC. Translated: CSAMTDLEQYF.

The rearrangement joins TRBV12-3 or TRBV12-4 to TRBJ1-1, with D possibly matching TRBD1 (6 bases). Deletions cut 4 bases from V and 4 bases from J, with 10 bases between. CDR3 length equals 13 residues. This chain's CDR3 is CASSWDMGTEAFF. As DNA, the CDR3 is TGTGCCAGCAGTTGGGACATGGGCACTGAAGCTTTCTTT.

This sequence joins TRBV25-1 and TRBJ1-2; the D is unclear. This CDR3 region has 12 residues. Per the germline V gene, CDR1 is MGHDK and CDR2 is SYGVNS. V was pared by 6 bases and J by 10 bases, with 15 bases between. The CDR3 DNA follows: TGTGCCAGCAGGAACCCGCAAACCTCCTACACCTTC. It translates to CASRNPQTSYTF.